This T cell receptor (beta chain) was captured by sequencing in a study of blood T cell repertoires in COVID-19. About the study: The study drew acute and convalescent COVID-19 samples from the United States, Italy and Spain. T cells, B-cell-depleted T cells, or PBMCs supplied cDNA or gDNA.

The V gene's germline CDR1 is MDHEN and CDR2 SYDVKM. The CDR3 loop spans 15 amino acids. V lost 6 bases, J lost 4 bases, and 8 bases stayed unmatched. How the authors handled the data: For nucleated cells, counts were estimated from reference gene primer amplification. TCRdb's table, derived via immunoSEQ multiplex PCR, lists solely in-frame clones and lacks some. Clone size and V and J calls were adopted from that table, with D and trimming inferred from the DNA. This table holds roughly 160,000 clones, roughly 70% found once. The TCR originated in a woman of 80 years or more with acute or convalescent COVID-19. The sample consisted of peripheral blood. The V gene is TRBV28, the J gene TRBJ1-2; 10 bases align to TRBD1. DNA for the CDR3: TGTGCCAGCAGAGCGCGGACAGGGGGATTCTATGGCTACACCTTC. It translates to CASRARTGGFYGYTF.